Given below is one T cell receptor (beta chain) in context. No antigen is known for it. The data belong to a study of T cells in Graves' hyperthyroidism and ophthalmopathy. The germline V and J ends were trimmed by 5 bases and 6 bases, with 14 bases remaining between them. Germline CDR1 and CDR2: SEHNR and FQNEAQ (reference sequence). CDR3 length: 14 amino acids. Study observations and caveats: Ophthalmopathy was model-predicted a median around 6.1 months pre-onset.

Investigators excluded patients with uncontrolled infection, other autoimmune disease, pregnancy or lactation. RNA transcripts were the template for amplifying TCR beta CDR3 regions. The HTBI primer set was used in a first-round RT-PCR of the TCR CDR3. TCRdb independently ran MiXCR on the multiplex PCR reads; one entry per CDR3 protein. The sample consists of fewer than 650,000 distinct CDR3 sequences, approximately 49% of them appearing once. This chain links TRBV7-9 with TRBJ1-5, with a weak D call TRBD1 (6 bases). Sequencing input: peripheral blood or thyroid tissue (not recorded which). The clonotype was recovered from an adult woman with Graves' disease, either hyperthyroidism or ophthalmopathy (not recorded which). CDR3: CASSVGQSFQPQHF. Written as DNA, the CDR3 is TGTGCCAGCAGCGTTGGACAGTCGTTTCAGCCCCAGCATTTT.